This record looks at one TCR beta chain sequence and its context. The data were taken from a study of brain T cells in children with intractable seizures. The V end was cut by 6 bases, the J end by 1 base, with 10 bases between. The germline V gene has CDR1 SGHDT and CDR2 YYEEEE. CDR3 size: 13 residues. Produced via immunoSEQ multiplex PCR; TCRdb's table is partial and in-frame only. In the table there are about 350,000 clones, about 93% of which are singletons. Documented time point: blood from clinic visit 5 months post-surgery; TSC patient then seizure free. Sequencing was limited to surgery cases with top T cell transcript signatures in brain tissue. Before surgery, patients took at least one anti-epileptic drug.

This sequence joins TRBV5-6 and TRBJ1-1, with a possible D match to TRBD1 (5 bases). This TCR was recovered from a boy under three years old with tuberous sclerosis and intractable seizures. The sample here was peripheral blood, taken roughly 5 months after surgery. The CDR3 here is CASIQGTNTEAFF. The CDR3 coding sequence is TGTGCCAGCATTCAGGGAACGAACACTGAAGCTTTCTTT.